Below are 13 T cell receptor beta chains sequenced from a single sample in a study of blood T cell repertoires in COVID-19. Assay used: immunoSEQ multiplex PCR; TCRdb lists only in-frame clones, some missing. Among 160,000 or so clones listed, 80% were seen once. Specimen: peripheral blood. All receptors come from a man in his 70s with active or convalescent COVID-19.

The gene calls are TRBV7-9 and TRBJ1-1; no reliable D call. This CDR3 has 15 amino acids. Germline V gene data show CDR1 as SEHNR and CDR2 as FQNEAQ (reference sequence). The V end lost 6 bases, the J end lost 1 base, and 15 bases lay between the germline ends. The CDR3 nucleotides are TGTGCCAGCAGTACCCCCGCCGGGAGGAACACTGAAGCTTTCTTT. This sequence encodes CASSTPAGRNTEAFF.

J is TRBJ1-3 and V is TRBV2; D unresolved. The germline gives CDR1 SNHLY, CDR2 FYNNEI. CDR3 length equals 15 residues. Trimming shortened V by 3 bases and J by 0 bases, and 9 bases separated the two germline ends. The CDR3: CASSDQQYSGNTIYF. CDR3 DNA: TGTGCCAGCAGTGATCAACAGTACTCTGGAAACACCATATATTTT. The whole variable domain, filled in from reference TRBV2 and TRBJ1-3, reads EPEVTQTPSHQVTQMGQEVILRCVPISNHLYFYWYRQILGQKVEFLVSFYNNEISEKSEIFDDQFSVERPDGSNFTLKIRSTKLEDSAMYFCASSDQQYSGNTIYFGEGSWLTVV.

The rearrangement links TRBV9 to TRBJ2-1; 13 bases match TRBD2. The CDR3 extends over 16 amino acids. Trimming took 0 bases from V and 10 from J; bases not matched to a gene: 7. Germline loops: CDR1 SGDLS, CDR2 YYNGEE. CDR3 loop: CASSVARTSGSSEQFF. In DNA, the CDR3 is TGTGCCAGCAGCGTAGCCCGGACTAGCGGGAGTTCCGAGCAGTTCTTC.

This clone is a singleton in its sample. The chain uses TRBV19 and TRBJ2-5, with D tentatively TRBD1 (6 bases). Germline V lookup: CDR1 LNHDA, CDR2 SQIVND (reference sequence). V lost 5 bases, J lost 5 bases, and 15 bases lay in between. The CDR3 loop spans 14 amino acids. CDR3 sequence (DNA): TGTGCCAGTAGTGGGGGCCACCCCGGGGAGACCCAGTACTTC. This gives the protein CASSGGHPGETQYF.

The chain employs TRBV5-1 and TRBJ2-1; D may be TRBD2 (5 bases). The V gene's germline CDR1 is SGHRS and CDR2 YFSETQ. The CDR3 totals 14 residues. V lost 7 bases to trimming and J lost 1 base, with 12 bases between them. CDR3 in DNA: TGCGCCAGCGAATCGGGGTCGTCCTACAATGAGCAGTTCTTC. Its protein is CASESGSSYNEQFF.

CDR3: CASSPRTGGSDTQYF. The DNA for the CDR3 is TGTGCCAGTAGTCCACGGACAGGGGGCAGTGATACGCAGTATTTT. The chain couples TRBV19 to TRBJ2-3, with 11 bases identical to TRBD1. V trimming: 5 bases; J trimming: 6 bases; junction bases outside the gene matches: 7. The germline V gene has CDR1 LNHDA and CDR2 SQIVND (reference sequence). The CDR3 length is 15 residues.

This chain links TRBV18 with TRBJ1-1, with a weak D call TRBD1 (5 bases). The CDR3 sequence is 16 residues long. Trimming took off 5 bases at V and 4 bases at J, with 20 bases between the two ends. Germline-derived CDR1 and CDR2 are KGHSH and LQKENI. DNA of the CDR3: TGTGCCAGCTCAGGTGACCGCGGGGTCGGGGCCACTGAAGCTTTCTTT. It specifies CASSGDRGVGATEAFF.

This clone was recorded only once. The chain is built from TRBV5-5 and TRBJ2-7, with D possibly TRBD1 on 5 matching bases. V lost 2 bases to trimming and J lost 5 bases, with 11 bases between them. The germline V gene has CDR1 SGHKS and CDR2 YYEKEE (reference sequence). This CDR3 contains 13 residues. DNA for the CDR3: TGTGCCAGCAGCTTTCAGGGAATCCACGAGCAGTACTTC. Amino acid sequence: CASSFQGIHEQYF.

The chain joins TRBV10-3 to TRBJ1-2, with TRBD1 matching 7 bases. This CDR3 has 13 amino acids. Germline CDR1 is ENHRY and CDR2 is SYGVKD. Trimming took 8 bases from V and 8 from J; bases not matched to a gene: 11. CDR3 protein: CAIRVGTASGYTF. CDR3 bases: TGTGCCATCCGAGTGGGGACAGCATCGGGCTACACCTTC.

The chain carries TRBV3-1 (or the pseudogene TRBV3-2) and TRBJ2-7; 7 nucleotides match TRBD2. Germline assignment: CDR1 LGHDT and CDR2 YNNKEL (reference sequence). This CDR3 contains 16 residues. V shed 4 bases and J 4 bases; nucleotides not matched to a gene: 13. CDR3 protein: CASSPSLGGSFYEQYF. The CDR3 nucleotides are TGTGCCAGCAGCCCTTCGCTGGGCGGGAGTTTTTACGAGCAGTACTTC.

This chain connects TRBV24-1 to TRBJ1-6; 10 bases match TRBD1. Germline CDR1 is KGHDR and CDR2 is SFDVKD. Trimming took 11 bases from V and 13 from J; bases not matched to a gene: 10. This CDR3 contains 13 residues. The CDR3 region has the DNA TGTGCCATCAGGACAGGGGGGAAGAGCCCCCTCCACTTT. The encoded protein is CAIRTGGKSPLHF.

The J gene is TRBJ2-1, the V gene TRBV12-3 or TRBV12-4; no definite D call. The CDR3 is 10 amino acids. V lost 3 bases and J 10 bases, leaving 4 bases between the germline ends. The DNA for the CDR3 is TGTGCCAGCAGTTTGCGGGAGCAGTTCTTC. It encodes CASSLREQFF.

The chain carries TRBV10-3 and TRBJ1-2; 8 nucleotides agree with TRBD1. The CDR3 length is 15 residues. The J segment lost 7 bases and the V segment lost 6 bases, leaving 13 bases of the junction unmatched. Germline V gene lookup returns CDR1 ENHRY and CDR2 SYGVKD. The CDR3 coding sequence is TGTGCCATCAGGGATGGACAGGGCGGCGTGAGTGGCTACACCTTC. Residues: CAIRDGQGGVSGYTF.